This entry lists 14 T cell receptor beta chains sequenced from one sample in a study of Graves' ophthalmopathy and Graves' hyperthyroidism (dated by TCRdb to 2017 to 2018). The run used an Illumina HiSeq 2000. TCR beta CDR3 regions were amplified from RNA transcripts for repertoire sequencing. A first-round RT-PCR used HTBI primers with the Qiagen OneStep RT-PCR kit, followed by a second-round multiplex PCR, size selection and purification. TCRdb ran its own pipeline on the public reads, namely fastp trimming at Q25 and MiXCR clone calling, and kept in-frame beta chains. Identical CDR3 proteins give one entry, which carries the most common genes and DNA. The sample table contains roughly 500,000 distinct CDR3 sequences; only one count was recorded for approximately 15% of them. About 9.4% of the sample is held by the ten biggest clonotypes. Material: blood. The source is a woman younger than 45 with Graves' ophthalmopathy. Donor details come from another sample of the same person, matched by shared clones.

This clonotype was observed many times. This rearrangement joins TRBV11-2 to TRBJ2-5, with 9 bases lining up with TRBD2. This CDR3 is built from 19 residues. Germline V gives CDR1 SGHAT, CDR2 FQNNGV. J gave up 10 bases and V 0 bases, and 21 bases lay outside the gene matches. The CDR3 is CASSLDRGFGLAGSGHQYF. For the CDR3, the DNA is TGTGCCAGCAGCTTAGATCGCGGCTTCGGTCTAGCGGGGTCCGGCCACCAGTACTTC.

In this sample, this clonotype turned up many times. The rearrangement joins TRBV25-1 to TRBJ2-5; TRBD1 agrees at 9 bases. Germline values: CDR1 MGHDK, CDR2 SYGVNS. Unmatched junction bases numbered 4, after V lost 3 bases and J lost 2 bases. This CDR3 spans 15 amino acids. CDR3 sequence (DNA): TGTGCCAGCAGTGAGGGACAGGGCTTACAAGAGACCCAGTACTTC. This encodes CASSEGQGLQETQYF.

This clonotype showed up many times. This chain links TRBV11-1 with TRBJ1-2, with TRBD1 identical over 8 bases. The CDR3 spans 16 residues. Germline loops: CDR1 SGHAT, CDR2 FQDESV (reference sequence). V was clipped by 6 bases and J by 5 bases; unmatched bases: 14. The CDR3 here is CASSQKYRDRKYGYTF. CDR3 bases: TGTGCCAGCAGTCAGAAGTACCGGGACAGGAAGTATGGCTACACCTTC.

The J gene is TRBJ1-6, the V gene TRBV10-3; 7 bases match TRBD1. There are 14 residues in the CDR3. V trimming: 5 bases; J trimming: 7 bases; junction bases outside the gene matches: 5. Germline CDR1 and CDR2: ENHRY and SYGVKD. This CDR3 reads CAISRDSKNSPLHF. In DNA, the CDR3 is TGTGCCATCAGTCGGGACAGCAAAAATTCACCCCTCCACTTT.

On this clonotype itself: At one boundary the junction diverges from the germline segment, which might be a read error. The chain recombines TRBV3-1 with TRBJ1-5, with 10 bases that match TRBD1. This CDR3 is 16 amino acids long. Germline CDR1 is LGHDT and CDR2 is YNNKEL (reference sequence). The CDR3 coding sequence is TGCGCCAGCAGCCACGGGACAGGGGCCAACAATCAGCCCCAGCATTTT. Translation gives CASSHGTGANNQPQHF.

This clonotype was found many times. The chain joins TRBV6-1 to TRBJ2-5; a weak D match, TRBD1 (6 bases). Per germline, CDR1 MNHNS and CDR2 SASEGT. V gave up 7 bases and J gave up 7 bases, with 10 bases separating them. This CDR3 contains 11 residues. This CDR3 is CASNQGGTQYF. The CDR3 DNA reads as TGTGCCAGCAACCAAGGGGGGACCCAGTACTTC.

This clonotype was counted many times. The chain links TRBV6-1 to TRBJ2-3; tentative D call: TRBD2 (7 bases). Looked up from germline, CDR1 is MNHNS and CDR2 is SASEGT. V lost 5 bases and J 2 bases, leaving 14 bases between the germline ends. The CDR3 runs 15 residues. In DNA form, the CDR3 reads TGTGCCAGCAGTAGTAGGGGGGGACTCACAGATACGCAGTATTTT. Protein: CASSSRGGLTDTQYF.

This clonotype was recorded many times. The chain has TRBV28 and TRBJ1-1, with D perhaps matching TRBD1 (6 bases). The germline V gene encodes CDR1 MDHEN and CDR2 SYDVKM. The CDR3 is made up of 14 amino acids. With 5 bases removed from V and 10 bases from J, the gap between germline ends came to 20 bases. CDR3 coding DNA: TGTGCCAGCAGTATCGGACAGCCGTCGGCCGGAGCTTTCTTT. It specifies CASSIGQPSAGAFF.

This clonotype has a count of ten or more. The chain recombines TRBV7-3 with TRBJ1-6, with D possibly TRBD1 on 5 matching bases. The V gene's germline CDR1 is SGHTA and CDR2 FQGTGA. The CDR3 is 14 residues long. The V end was cut by 3 bases, the J end by 8 bases, with 11 bases between. CDR3 coding DNA: TGTGCCAGCAGCTTGAGGGGAGATGATTCACCCCTCCACTTT. It is translated as CASSLRGDDSPLHF. The variable domain in full, completed from reference TRBV7-3 and TRBJ1-6, reads GAGVSQTPSNKVTEKGKYVELRCDPISGHTALYWYRQSLGQGPEFLIYFQGTGAADDSGLPNDRFFAVRPEGSVSTLKIQRTERGDSAVYLCASSLRGDDSPLHFGNGTRLTVT.

This clonotype occurred many times. The chain is built from TRBV11-2 and TRBJ2-7; a weak D match, TRBD1 (5 bases). The V end was cut by 5 bases, the J end by 2 bases, with 13 bases between. The CDR3 is made up of 14 amino acids. Germline CDR1 reads SGHAT; CDR2 reads FQNNGV. In nucleotides, the CDR3 is TGTGCCAGCAGCCCCTCAGGGTCCCCCTACGAGCAGTACTTC. Residues: CASSPSGSPYEQYF. The full variable domain, rest sourced from reference TRBV11-2 and TRBJ2-7, is EAGVAQSPRYKIIEKRQSVAFWCNPISGHATLYWYQQILGQGPKLLIQFQNNGVVDDSQLPKDRFSAERLKGVDSTLKIQPAKLEDSAVYLCASSPSGSPYEQYFGPGTRLTVT.

This clonotype came up a few times. The chain combines TRBV4-1 with TRBJ2-7; 7 nucleotides line up with TRBD1. The J segment lost 0 bases and the V segment lost 4 bases, leaving 15 bases of the junction unmatched. The CDR3 contains 18 residues. CDR1 and CDR2 from the germline V gene are MGHRA and YSYEKL. The CDR3 DNA is TGCGCCAGCAGCCTCCAAGAGCCCCGCCGGGACAGCTCCTACGAGCAGTACTTC. Translated, it gives CASSLQEPRRDSSYEQYF.

This clonotype occurred many times. This chain links TRBV12-3 or TRBV12-4 with TRBJ1-1, with D uncertain. The V end lost 7 bases, the J end lost 0 bases, and 18 bases lay between the germline ends. The CDR3 length is 16 residues. CDR3 DNA: TGTGCCAGCAAAGCTGGAGGCGTAGTCATGAACACTGAAGCTTTCTTT. This gives the protein CASKAGGVVMNTEAFF.

There are many counts of this clonotype. This chain uses TRBV20-1 with TRBJ2-7; TRBD2 agrees at 13 bases. There are 13 residues in the CDR3. Per the germline V gene, CDR1 is DFQATT and CDR2 is SNEGSKA (reference sequence). With V trimmed by 5 bases and J by 6 bases, 4 bases remained unmatched. The CDR3 loop is CSAGGLAGAEQYF. The CDR3 bases are TGCAGTGCTGGCGGACTAGCGGGAGCCGAGCAGTACTTC.

This clonotype was recorded at least ten times. This sequence joins TRBV28 and TRBJ2-5; a weak D match, TRBD1 (5 bases). The CDR3 length is 16 residues. V dropped 3 bases and J dropped 5 bases, with 19 bases sitting between them. The V gene's germline CDR1 is MDHEN and CDR2 SYDVKM. This chain's CDR3 is CASSFKFRVVFETQYF. For the CDR3, the DNA is TGTGCCAGCAGTTTTAAGTTCAGGGTCGTGTTTGAGACCCAGTACTTC. Full variable domain (missing parts from reference TRBV28 and TRBJ2-5): DVKVTQSSRYLVKRTGEKVFLECVQDMDHENMFWYRQDPGLGLRLIYFSYDVKMKEKGDIPEGYSVSREKKERFSLILESASTNQTSMYLCASSFKFRVVFETQYFGPGTRLLVL.